This T cell receptor beta chain emerged from a study of shared clonotypes between healthy human individuals. The method was immunoSEQ multiplex PCR; TCRdb's version includes in-frame clones alone and lacks a portion of them. The repertoire holds 950,000 to 1,100,000 clones, with approximately 76% as singletons. Germline V gives CDR1 MNHEY, CDR2 SVGAGI. The CDR3 is made up of 14 amino acids. The V gene lost 2 bases and the J gene lost 5 bases, with 12 bases spanning the gap. Only a few counts were recorded for this clone. The TCR comes from a man aged 18-30 years in good health. The rearrangement joins TRBV6-5 to TRBJ1-2; D gene ambiguous. The sample was memory CD4+ T cells sorted from blood. The subset denotes: CD45RA-negative fraction. The CDR3 is CASSYRVRGYGYTF. CDR3 nucleotides: TGTGCCAGCAGTTACAGGGTTCGAGGGTATGGCTACACCTTC.